Following are 24 T cell receptor beta chains from one sample sequenced in a study of T cells in Graves' hyperthyroidism and ophthalmopathy. Amplification of TCR beta CDR3 regions used RNA as the template. Using the HTBI primer set, a first-round RT-PCR was run on the TCR CDR3. One entry per CDR3 protein, called by TCRdb with MiXCR from the multiplex PCR reads. Of nearly 600,000 distinct CDR3 sequences in the sample, around 14% were seen once. Sequencing was done on a sample of blood. All receptors come from a young woman with Graves' ophthalmopathy.

In this sample, this clonotype turned up many times. CDR3 nucleotide sequence: TGTGCCAGCAGCACGAGCGGGAGCATCGACAATGAGCAGTTCTTC. Translation: CASSTSGSIDNEQFF. V usage is TRBV7-9 and J usage is TRBJ2-1; 8 bases agree with TRBD2. Germline V gives CDR1 SEHNR, CDR2 FQNEAQ (reference sequence). This CDR3 comprises 15 residues. The V gene end was trimmed by 5 bases and the J gene end by 5 bases; junction bases not matched to a gene: 8.

Many counts were recorded for this clonotype. CDR3 region: CASSYSKPQGAGQPQHF. CDR3 nucleotide sequence: TGTGCCAGCAGTTACTCGAAGCCCCAGGGGGCAGGACAGCCCCAGCATTTT. The chain has TRBV6-2 or TRBV6-3 and TRBJ1-5; 8 bases map to TRBD1. The CDR3 is 17 amino acids. Germline CDR1 and CDR2: MNHEY and SVGEGT. V lost 0 bases to trimming and J lost 7 bases; unmatched junction nucleotides: 11.

The chain has TRBV29-1 and TRBJ1-1; a weak D match, TRBD1 (6 bases). Germline V gives CDR1 SQVTM, CDR2 ANQGSEA. The ends were cut back, 6 bases at V and 7 bases at J, with 12 bases in the middle. The CDR3 contains 11 residues. The CDR3 here is CSVDRTIEAFF. CDR3 in DNA: TGCAGCGTGGACAGAACCATTGAAGCTTTCTTT. The entire variable domain, with the rest obtained from reference TRBV29-1 and TRBJ1-1, is as follows: SAVISQKPSRDICQRGTSLTIQCQVDSQVTMMFWYRQQPGQSLTLIATANQGSEATYESGFVIDKFPISRPNLTFSTLTVSNMSPEDSSIYLCSVDRTIEAFFGQGTRLTVV.

This clonotype was observed at least ten times. The V and J genes are TRBV30 and TRBJ1-5, with D possibly matching TRBD1 (5 bases). Deletions cut 0 bases from V and 5 bases from J, with 11 bases between. The CDR3 totals 14 residues. CDR1 GTSNPN and CDR2 SVGIG come from the germline V gene (reference sequence). CDR3 in amino acids: CAWSVLSGDQPQHF. CDR3 sequence (DNA): TGTGCCTGGAGTGTACTTTCGGGGGATCAGCCCCAGCATTTT.

This clonotype was picked up many times. The V call is TRBV9, the J call TRBJ1-1; D is unclear. The CDR3 is made up of 14 amino acids. Germline V gives CDR1 SGDLS, CDR2 YYNGEE. Deletions cut 0 bases from V and 10 bases from J, with 16 bases between. The CDR3 reads CASSVGSEGAGAFF. As DNA, the CDR3 is TGTGCCAGCAGCGTAGGCTCGGAGGGTGCAGGAGCTTTCTTT.

The chain is built from TRBV7-9 and TRBJ2-7, with TRBD1 identical over 9 bases. The CDR3 is made up of 13 amino acids. Germline CDR1 SEHNR, CDR2 FQNEAQ (reference sequence). Trimming took 6 bases from V and 4 from J; bases not matched to a gene: 4. The CDR3: CASRRQGGYEQYF. The CDR3 region has the DNA TGTGCCAGCAGGAGACAGGGGGGATACGAGCAGTACTTC.

Regarding this clonotype: This clone may be a read error of a much larger clone one base away. This rearrangement joins TRBV9 to TRBJ1-1; D remains unclear. Trimming took 0 bases from V and 3 from J, leaving 6 bases between them. From germline, CDR1 is SGDLS and CDR2 YYNGEE. This CDR3 is built from 13 residues. The CDR3 here is CASSVDGHTEAFF. The CDR3 DNA reads TGTGCCAGCAGCGTAGATGGGCACACTGAAGCTTTCTTT.

The table lists this clonotype with a few counts. The chain joins TRBV4-2 to TRBJ1-1; D not certain. CDR3 length: 16 amino acids. Germline lookup yields CDR1 LGHNA and CDR2 YNFKEQ. V was trimmed by 4 bases and J by 4 bases, leaving 19 bases between them. The CDR3 region is CASSPGDGRGGTEAFF. As DNA, the CDR3 is TGTGCCAGCAGCCCCGGAGACGGGAGAGGTGGCACTGAAGCTTTCTTT.

At least ten counts were recorded for this clonotype. V gene TRBV7-9 combines with J gene TRBJ1-2; tentatively, D is TRBD1 (5 bases). Germline assignment: CDR1 SEHNR and CDR2 FQNEAQ (reference sequence). The CDR3 covers 15 residues. V was clipped by 1 base and J by 6 bases, with 15 bases between them. The CDR3 sequence: CASSLGPQRGDGYTF. In DNA form, the CDR3 reads TGTGCCAGCAGCTTAGGACCACAACGGGGGGATGGCTACACCTTC.

This clonotype was detected many times. The rearrangement uses TRBV7-9 and TRBJ2-2; D is uncertain. CDR1 is SEHNR and CDR2 is FQNEAQ in the germline V gene (reference sequence). V was clipped by 3 bases and J by 7 bases, with 3 bases between them. CDR3 length: 11 residues. CDR3 nucleotides: TGTGCCAGCAGCTTTAACGGGGAGCTGTTTTTT. Translating it yields CASSFNGELFF.

This clonotype was counted ten times or more. The chain uses TRBV10-3 and TRBJ2-7; D remains ambiguous. CDR3 length equals 15 residues. Trimming stripped 3 bases from V and 1 base from J, with 13 bases between. Germline assignment: CDR1 ENHRY and CDR2 SYGVKD. CDR3 sequence: CAISDSLLLSYEQYF. CDR3 DNA: TGTGCCATCAGTGATTCTCTCCTCCTGTCCTACGAGCAGTACTTC.

This clonotype was seen only a few times. The chain uses TRBV27 and TRBJ2-7, with D uncertain. V was cut by 2 bases and J by 3 bases, with 17 bases left in between. Germline V CDR1 and CDR2: MNHEY, SMNVEV (reference sequence). The length of the CDR3 is 16 residues. DNA for the CDR3: TGTGCCAGCAGTTTAAGGGCGCGATCCCCGGGCTACGAGCAGTACTTC. Translating it yields CASSLRARSPGYEQYF.

This clonotype occurred a few times. The chain combines TRBV4-3 with TRBJ2-1; D possibly matches TRBD1 or TRBD2 (5 bases each). This CDR3 has 17 residues. CDR1 is LGHNA, CDR2 YSLEER, per germline. V was trimmed by 0 bases and J by 0 bases, leaving 12 bases between them. In nucleotides, the CDR3 is TGCGCCAGCAGCCAAGATCGGTGGGGGAGCTCCTACAATGAGCAGTTCTTC. Translation: CASSQDRWGSSYNEQFF.

This clonotype was found many times. The chain couples TRBV7-3 to TRBJ2-7; TRBD2 agrees at 7 bases. Germline trimming cut 5 bases from V and 4 bases from J; bases unmatched to any gene: 8. The germline gives CDR1 SGHTA, CDR2 FQGTGA. The CDR3 consists of 14 residues. The CDR3, as DNA: TGTGCCAGCAGCCACCGACTAGCCGATTACGAGCAGTACTTC. This gives the protein CASSHRLADYEQYF.

This clonotype came up many times. CDR3 amino acids: CASSPFSRASYNEQFF. CDR3 DNA: TGTGCCAGCAGTCCCTTTTCGAGGGCCTCCTACAATGAGCAGTTCTTC. This chain joins TRBV28 and TRBJ2-1, with D perhaps TRBD2 (5 bases). This CDR3 is 16 amino acids long. V was clipped by 5 bases and J by 0 bases, with 14 bases between them. Germline V gives CDR1 MDHEN, CDR2 SYDVKM.

This clonotype came up many times. This chain uses TRBV11-2 with TRBJ1-1, with D unclear. Germline V gene lookup returns CDR1 SGHAT and CDR2 FQNNGV. The V end lost 0 bases, the J end lost 4 bases, and 9 bases lay between the germline ends. The CDR3 has 14 amino acids. CDR3 sequence (DNA): TGTGCCAGCAGCTTAGATCCGGCCGGCACTGAAGCTTTCTTT. It specifies CASSLDPAGTEAFF.

In this sample, this clonotype turned up a few times. The junction shows a germline mismatch at one end, possibly a read error. The chain recombines TRBV29-1 with TRBJ2-5, with 12 bases that match TRBD1. This CDR3 contains 14 residues. Germline CDR1 is SQVTM and CDR2 is ANQGSEA. CDR3 nucleotides: TGCAGCGCACCGGGACAGGGGGCCGGGGAGACCCAGCACTTC. Amino acids: CSAPGQGAGETQHF. The full variable domain, rest sourced from reference TRBV29-1 and TRBJ2-5, is SAVISQKPSRDICQRGTSLTIQCQVDSQVTMMFWYRQQPGQSLTLIATANQGSEATYESGFVIDKFPISRPNLTFSTLTVSNMSPEDSSIYLCSAPGQGAGETQHFGPGTRLLVL.

This clonotype appeared a few times. The chain joins TRBV4-1 to TRBJ1-1; D gene unclear. V lost 0 bases to trimming and J lost 10 bases, with 15 bases between them. This CDR3 has 14 residues. The germline gives CDR1 MGHRA, CDR2 YSYEKL. The CDR3 DNA sequence: TGCGCCAGCAGCCAAGATTCAGCCGGCAGGTTAGCTTTCTTT. Residues: CASSQDSAGRLAFF.

This clonotype was observed a handful of times. The rearrangement joins TRBV28 to TRBJ2-4; D remains ambiguous. Looked up from germline, CDR1 is MDHEN and CDR2 is SYDVKM. V was cut by 6 bases and J by 0 bases, with 12 bases left in between. This CDR3 is 15 amino acids long. This chain's CDR3 is CASSLMYLAKNIQYF. CDR3 coding DNA: TGTGCCAGCAGCCTTATGTATTTAGCCAAAAACATTCAGTACTTC.

In its sample, this clonotype was seen many times. This chain joins TRBV4-2 and TRBJ1-2, with D perhaps matching TRBD1 (5 bases). Per germline, CDR1 LGHNA and CDR2 YNFKEQ. V lost 0 bases, J lost 7 bases, and 15 bases lay in between. The CDR3 sequence is 15 residues long. In nucleotides, the CDR3 is TGTGCCAGCAGCCAAGAAGGTCGCAGGGTTGTTGGCTACACCTTC. It yields the protein CASSQEGRRVVGYTF.

There are many counts of this clonotype. The chain is built from TRBV7-9 and TRBJ1-1; D ambiguous. V lost 8 bases, J lost 2 bases, and 12 bases lay in between. The V gene's germline CDR1 is SEHNR and CDR2 FQNEAQ (reference sequence). The CDR3 runs to 13 residues. The CDR3, as DNA: TGTGCCAGCTTTGACGGAAGAAACACTGAAGCTTTCTTT. This codes for CASFDGRNTEAFF.

This clonotype was counted only a few times. The genes are TRBV20-1 and TRBJ1-5; TRBD1 might be the D (6 bases). This CDR3 contains 15 residues. Per germline, CDR1 DFQATT and CDR2 SNEGSKA (reference sequence). V was shortened by 3 bases and J by 3 bases, with 15 bases between the two germline ends. CDR3 residues: CSARGSGAHNQPQHF. CDR3 DNA sequence: TGCAGTGCTAGGGGGTCAGGGGCCCACAATCAGCCCCAGCATTTT.

In regard to this clonotype: A single base separates this from a much larger clone, so it may be a read error. The chain joins TRBV6-5 to TRBJ1-2, with D uncertain. Per germline, CDR1 MNHEY and CDR2 SVGAGI. Trimming removed 4 bases at V and 1 base at J, with 16 bases between. The CDR3 length is 16 residues. CDR3 bases: TGTGCCAGCAGTTCGGGCCCGACGCCCCTTAACTATGGCTACACCTTC. Translation: CASSSGPTPLNYGYTF.

This clonotype was recorded once. The chain joins TRBV20-1 to TRBJ2-5; D is tentatively TRBD1 or TRBD2 (6 bases each). V was shortened by 5 bases and J by 2 bases, with 15 bases between the two germline ends. This CDR3 is 14 amino acids long. Germline values: CDR1 DFQATT, CDR2 SNEGSKA (reference sequence). CDR3 in amino acids: CSAATGAPQETQYF. The CDR3 DNA reads TGCAGTGCTGCTACGGGGGCCCCACAAGAGACCCAGTACTTC.